The TCR beta chain under discussion was sequenced for a study of cytomegalovirus exposure and HLA in healthy donors. PCR amplification relied on 60 Vbeta primers (plus 13 Jbeta primers). Clones were sequenced by immunoSEQ multiplex PCR, and TCRdb holds only the in-frame ones, with some missing. The repertoire includes 200,000 to 300,000 clones, roughly 81% of them detected once, and approximately 2% sits in the top ten. The germline V gene encodes CDR1 SGDLS and CDR2 YYNGEE. The CDR3 is 14 amino acids. Trimming stripped 0 bases from V and 6 bases from J, with 11 bases between. Nominal health characterized the donors when sampled, though unrecorded immune exposures were likely.

This sequence originates from a woman between 40 and 50 years old in good health and CMV-seropositive. The sequencing input was PBMCs. V gene TRBV9 combines with J gene TRBJ2-3; maybe TRBD1 (5 bases). The CDR3 sequence is CASSVVGRDDTQYF. Written as DNA, the CDR3 is TGTGCCAGCAGCGTAGTGGGCAGGGATGATACGCAGTATTTT. The full variable domain, with the rest looked up from reference TRBV9 and TRBJ2-3, is DSGVTQTPKHLITATGQRVTLRCSPRSGDLSVYWYQQSLDQGLQFLIQYYNGEERAKGNILERFSAQQFPDLHSELNLSSLELGDSALYFCASSVVGRDDTQYFGPGTRLTVL.